This T cell receptor (beta chain) was recovered during a study of T-cell memory formation after mild COVID-19. Study-level results: Cross-reactive memory seemingly joined, as some responding clones were found in pre-infection memory. For contracting clones, CD4+ ones sat mainly in CM and EM, CD8+ in EMRA.

TCRdb called the 5' RACE reads again in MiXCR, with one record for every CDR3 protein. The sample records under 300,000 distinct CDR3 sequences, roughly a tenth being singletons. Trimming stripped 1 base from V and 3 bases from J, with 4 bases between. Per the germline V gene, CDR1 is MNHNY and CDR2 is SVGAGI (reference sequence). CDR3 length: 13 residues. Only a few counts were recorded for this clonotype. Its antigen remains unidentified. The sequence was collected from a man aged 18 to 30 who had mild COVID-19 (a few samples of this study predate the infection). Cell type and time point are not known. This chain links TRBV6-6 with TRBJ2-1; D gene ambiguous. What was sequenced was PBMCs or a T cell subset sorted from them (not recorded which). The CDR3 sequence is CASSYWGYNEQFF. In nucleotides, the CDR3 is TGTGCCAGCAGTTACTGGGGCTACAATGAGCAGTTCTTC.